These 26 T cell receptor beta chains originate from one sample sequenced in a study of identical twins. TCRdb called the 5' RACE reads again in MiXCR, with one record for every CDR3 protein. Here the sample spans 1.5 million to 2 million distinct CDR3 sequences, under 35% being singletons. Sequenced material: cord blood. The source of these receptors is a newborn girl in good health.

CDR3 bases: TGTGCCAGCAGCCGACAGGGTGGGGGCTACAATGAGCAGTACTTC. Translation gives CASSRQGGGYNEQYF. V usage is TRBV12-3 or TRBV12-4 and J usage is TRBJ2-1, with TRBD1 matching 7 bases. Judging by the DNA end, TRBJ2-7 fits better; the J call may be wrong. This CDR3 is 15 amino acids long.

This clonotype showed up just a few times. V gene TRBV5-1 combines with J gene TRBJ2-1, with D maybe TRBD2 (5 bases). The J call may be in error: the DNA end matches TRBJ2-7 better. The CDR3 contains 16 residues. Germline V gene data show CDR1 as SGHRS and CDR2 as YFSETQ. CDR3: CASSFVIGRGYNEQYF. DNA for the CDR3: TGCGCCAGCAGCTTCGTTATAGGGAGAGGGTACAATGAGCAGTACTTC.

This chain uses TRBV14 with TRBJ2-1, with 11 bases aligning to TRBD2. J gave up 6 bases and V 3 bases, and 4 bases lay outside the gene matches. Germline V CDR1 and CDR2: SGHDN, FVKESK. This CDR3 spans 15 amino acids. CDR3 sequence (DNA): TGTGCCAGCAGCCAGACTAGCGGGATACCCAATGAGCAGTTCTTC. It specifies CASSQTSGIPNEQFF. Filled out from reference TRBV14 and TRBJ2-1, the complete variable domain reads EAGVTQFPSHSVIEKGQTVTLRCDPISGHDNLYWYRRVMGKEIKFLLHFVKESKQDESGMPNNRFLAERTGGTYSTLKVQPAELEDSGVYFCASSQTSGIPNEQFFGPGTRLTVL.

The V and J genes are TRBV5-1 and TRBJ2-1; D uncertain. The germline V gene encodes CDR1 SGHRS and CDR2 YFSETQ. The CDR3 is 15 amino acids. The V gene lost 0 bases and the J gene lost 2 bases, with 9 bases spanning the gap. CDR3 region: CASSLAPQAYNEQFF. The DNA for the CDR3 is TGCGCCAGCAGCTTGGCCCCGCAGGCCTACAATGAGCAGTTCTTC.

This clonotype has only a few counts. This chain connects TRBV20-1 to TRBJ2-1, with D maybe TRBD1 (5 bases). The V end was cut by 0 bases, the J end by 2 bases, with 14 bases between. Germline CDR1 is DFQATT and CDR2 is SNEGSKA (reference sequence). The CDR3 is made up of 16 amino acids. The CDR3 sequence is CSAREFRQFPYNEQFF. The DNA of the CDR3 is TGCAGTGCTAGAGAGTTTCGACAGTTCCCCTACAATGAGCAGTTCTTC.

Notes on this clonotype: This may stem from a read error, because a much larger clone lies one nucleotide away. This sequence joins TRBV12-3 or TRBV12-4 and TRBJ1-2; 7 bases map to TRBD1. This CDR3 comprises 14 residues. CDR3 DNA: TGTGCCAGCAGTTTCCGACAGGGCAACTATGGCTTCACCTTC. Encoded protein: CASSFRQGNYGFTF.

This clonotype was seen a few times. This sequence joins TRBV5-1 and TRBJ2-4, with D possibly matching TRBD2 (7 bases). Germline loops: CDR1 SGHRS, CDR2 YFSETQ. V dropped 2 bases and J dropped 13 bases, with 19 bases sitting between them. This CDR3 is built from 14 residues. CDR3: CASSFRGGLGTQYF. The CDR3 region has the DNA TGCGCCAGCAGCTTTAGGGGGGGCCTTGGAACCCAGTACTTC.

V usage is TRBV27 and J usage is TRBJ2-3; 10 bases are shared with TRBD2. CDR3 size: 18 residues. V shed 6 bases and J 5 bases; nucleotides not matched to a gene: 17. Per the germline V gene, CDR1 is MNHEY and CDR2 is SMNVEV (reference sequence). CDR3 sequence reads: CASRKGSERGGRRDTQYF. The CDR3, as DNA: TGTGCCAGCAGAAAAGGGAGCGAGCGGGGGGGCAGAAGAGATACGCAGTATTTT.

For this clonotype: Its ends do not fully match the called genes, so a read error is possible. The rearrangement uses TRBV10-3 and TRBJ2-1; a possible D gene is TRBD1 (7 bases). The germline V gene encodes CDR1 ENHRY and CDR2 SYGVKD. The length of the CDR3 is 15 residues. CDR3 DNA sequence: TGTGCCTTCAGTGAGGGGGCCGAGGAGGGAGATGAGCAGTTCTTC. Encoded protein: CAFSEGAEEGDEQFF.

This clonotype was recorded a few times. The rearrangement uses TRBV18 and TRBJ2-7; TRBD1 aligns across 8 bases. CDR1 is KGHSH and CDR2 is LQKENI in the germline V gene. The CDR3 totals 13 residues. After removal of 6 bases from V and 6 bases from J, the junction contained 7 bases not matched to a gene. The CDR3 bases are TGTGCCAGCTCCGACAGGGGTCGGTCCGAGCAGTACTTC. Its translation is CASSDRGRSEQYF.

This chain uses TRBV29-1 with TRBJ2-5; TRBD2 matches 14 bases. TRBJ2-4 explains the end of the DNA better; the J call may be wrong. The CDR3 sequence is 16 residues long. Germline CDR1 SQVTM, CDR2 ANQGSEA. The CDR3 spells CSVEGTSGGGGNIQYF. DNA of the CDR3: TGCAGCGTTGAGGGGACTAGCGGGGGAGGGGGGAACATTCAGTACTTC.

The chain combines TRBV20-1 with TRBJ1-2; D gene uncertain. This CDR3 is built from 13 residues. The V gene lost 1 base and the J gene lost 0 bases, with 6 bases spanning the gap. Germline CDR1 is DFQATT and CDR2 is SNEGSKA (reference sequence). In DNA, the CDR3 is TGCAGTGCTAGAGGTCTCTCTAACTATGGCTACACCTTC. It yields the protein CSARGLSNYGYTF.

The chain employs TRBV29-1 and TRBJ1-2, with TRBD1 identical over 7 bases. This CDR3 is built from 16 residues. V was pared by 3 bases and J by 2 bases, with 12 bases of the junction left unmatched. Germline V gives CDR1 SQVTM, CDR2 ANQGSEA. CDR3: CSVDSWGPTGNYGYTF. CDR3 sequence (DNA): TGCAGCGTTGACTCTTGGGGACCGACAGGGAACTATGGCTACACCTTC. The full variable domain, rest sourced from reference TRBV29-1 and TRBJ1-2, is SAVISQKPSRDICQRGTSLTIQCQVDSQVTMMFWYRQQPGQSLTLIATANQGSEATYESGFVIDKFPISRPNLTFSTLTVSNMSPEDSSIYLCSVDSWGPTGNYGYTFGSGTRLTVV.

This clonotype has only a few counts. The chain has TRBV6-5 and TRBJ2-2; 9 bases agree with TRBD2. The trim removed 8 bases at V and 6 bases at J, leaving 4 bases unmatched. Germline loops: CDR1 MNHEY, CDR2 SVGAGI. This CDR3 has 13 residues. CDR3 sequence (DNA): TGTGCCAGCGGAACTAGCGGGCCCGGGGAGCTGTTTTTT. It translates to CASGTSGPGELFF.

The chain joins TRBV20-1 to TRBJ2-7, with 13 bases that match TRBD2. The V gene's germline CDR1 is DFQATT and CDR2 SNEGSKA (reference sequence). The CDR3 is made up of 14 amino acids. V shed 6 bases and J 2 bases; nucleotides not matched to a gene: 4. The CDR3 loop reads CSAAGTSGTYEQYF. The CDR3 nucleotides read TGCAGTGCGGCCGGGACTAGCGGGACCTACGAGCAGTACTTC.

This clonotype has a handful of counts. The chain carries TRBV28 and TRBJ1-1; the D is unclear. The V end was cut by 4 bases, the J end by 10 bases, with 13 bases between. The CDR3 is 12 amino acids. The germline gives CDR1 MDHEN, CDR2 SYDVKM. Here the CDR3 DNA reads TGTGCCAGCAGTTCAATGACCTGGGGAGCTTTCTTT. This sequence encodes CASSSMTWGAFF. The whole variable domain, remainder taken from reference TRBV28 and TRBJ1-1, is DVKVTQSSRYLVKRTGEKVFLECVQDMDHENMFWYRQDPGLGLRLIYFSYDVKMKEKGDIPEGYSVSREKKERFSLILESASTNQTSMYLCASSSMTWGAFFGQGTRLTVV.

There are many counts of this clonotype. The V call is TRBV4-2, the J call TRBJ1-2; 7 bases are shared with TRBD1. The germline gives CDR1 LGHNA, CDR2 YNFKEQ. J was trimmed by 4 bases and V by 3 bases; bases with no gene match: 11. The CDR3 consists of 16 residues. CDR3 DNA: TGTGCCAGCAGCCAGATACCTAACAGGGGTCCCTATGGCTACACCTTC. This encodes CASSQIPNRGPYGYTF.

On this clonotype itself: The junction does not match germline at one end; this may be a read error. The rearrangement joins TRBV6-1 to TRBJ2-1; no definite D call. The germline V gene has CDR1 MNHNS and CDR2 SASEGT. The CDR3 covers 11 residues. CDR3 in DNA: TGTGCCAGTAGTGACTTGGATGAGCAGTTCTTC. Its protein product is CASSDLDEQFF.

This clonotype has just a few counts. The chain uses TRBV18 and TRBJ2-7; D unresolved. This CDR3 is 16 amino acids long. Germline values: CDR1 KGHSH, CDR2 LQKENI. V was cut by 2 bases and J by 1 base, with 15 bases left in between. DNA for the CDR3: TGTGCCAGCTCACCAATCGGCGTAGGCCCATCCTACGAGCAGTACTTC. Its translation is CASSPIGVGPSYEQYF.

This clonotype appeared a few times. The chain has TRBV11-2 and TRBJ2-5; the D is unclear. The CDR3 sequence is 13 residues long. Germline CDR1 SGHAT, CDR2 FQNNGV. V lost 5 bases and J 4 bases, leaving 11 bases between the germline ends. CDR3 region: CASSTKGGETQYF. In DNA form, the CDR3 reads TGTGCCAGCAGCACAAAGGGTGGAGAGACCCAGTACTTC.

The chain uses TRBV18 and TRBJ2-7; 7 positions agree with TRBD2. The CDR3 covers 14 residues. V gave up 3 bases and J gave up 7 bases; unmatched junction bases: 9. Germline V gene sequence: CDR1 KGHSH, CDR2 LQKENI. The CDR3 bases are TGTGCCAGCTCACCTGGCGGGAGTGGTGCTGAGCAGTACTTC. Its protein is CASSPGGSGAEQYF.

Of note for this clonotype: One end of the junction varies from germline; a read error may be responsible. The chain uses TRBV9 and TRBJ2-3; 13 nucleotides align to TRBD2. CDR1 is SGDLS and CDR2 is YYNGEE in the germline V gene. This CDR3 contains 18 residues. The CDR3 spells CASSVGLAGMINTDMQYF. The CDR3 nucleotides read TGTGCCAGCAGCGTGGGACTAGCGGGAATGATTAACACAGATATGCAGTATTTT.

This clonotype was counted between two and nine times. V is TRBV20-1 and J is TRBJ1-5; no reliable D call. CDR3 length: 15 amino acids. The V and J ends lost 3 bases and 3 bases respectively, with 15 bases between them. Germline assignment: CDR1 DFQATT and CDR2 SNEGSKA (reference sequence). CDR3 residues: CSASFLRSVNQPQHF. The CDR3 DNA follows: TGCAGTGCTAGTTTTCTCAGGTCCGTCAATCAGCCCCAGCATTTT.

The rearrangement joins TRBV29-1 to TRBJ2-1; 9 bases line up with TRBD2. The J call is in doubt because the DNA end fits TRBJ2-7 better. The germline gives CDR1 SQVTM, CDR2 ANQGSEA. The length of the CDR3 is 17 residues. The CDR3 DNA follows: TGCAGCGTTGGGGGGCAGCGGGAGGTGGGCTCCTACAACGAGCAGTACTTC. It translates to CSVGGQREVGSYNEQYF.

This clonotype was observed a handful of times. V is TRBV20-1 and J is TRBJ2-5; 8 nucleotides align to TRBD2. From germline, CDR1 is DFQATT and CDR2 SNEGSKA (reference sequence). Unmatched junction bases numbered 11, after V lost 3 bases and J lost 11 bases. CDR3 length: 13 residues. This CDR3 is CSASGRAGDEQYF. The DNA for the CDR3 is TGCAGTGCTAGCGGGAGGGCCGGGGATGAGCAGTACTTC.

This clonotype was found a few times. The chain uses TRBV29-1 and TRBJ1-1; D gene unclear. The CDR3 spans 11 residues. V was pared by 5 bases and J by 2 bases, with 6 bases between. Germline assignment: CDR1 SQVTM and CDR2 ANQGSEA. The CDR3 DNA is TGCAGCGTTATCGAAAACACTGAAGCTTTCTTT. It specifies CSVIENTEAFF.